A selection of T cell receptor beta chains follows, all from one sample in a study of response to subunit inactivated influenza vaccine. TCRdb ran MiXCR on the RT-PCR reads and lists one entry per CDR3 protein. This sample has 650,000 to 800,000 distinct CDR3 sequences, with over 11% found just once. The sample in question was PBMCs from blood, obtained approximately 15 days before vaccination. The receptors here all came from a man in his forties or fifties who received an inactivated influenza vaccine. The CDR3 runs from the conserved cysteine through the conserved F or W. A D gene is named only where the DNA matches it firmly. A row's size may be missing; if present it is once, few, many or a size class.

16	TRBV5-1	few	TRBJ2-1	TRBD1	TGCGCCAGCAGCTTGGGAAGGGGACAGCCCTACAATGAGCAGTTCTTC	CASSLGRGQPYNEQFF
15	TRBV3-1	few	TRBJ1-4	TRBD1	TGTGCCAGCAGCCATACAGGGGCCGGTGGAGAAAAACTGTTTTTT	CASSHTGAGGEKLFF
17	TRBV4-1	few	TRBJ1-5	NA	TGCGCCAGCAGCCAAGGAGTTGGCTCCTTAGGAGATCAGCCCCAGCATTTT	CASSQGVGSLGDQPQHF
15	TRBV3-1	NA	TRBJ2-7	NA	TGTGCCAGCAGCCAAGATCTTCCGGGGGCGTACGAGCAGTACTTC	CASSQDLPGAYEQYF
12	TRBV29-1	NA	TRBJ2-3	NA	TGCAGCGTTAGGGGTAGCACAGATACGCAGTATTTT	CSVRGSTDTQYF
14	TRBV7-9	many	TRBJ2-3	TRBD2	TGTGCCAGCAGCCCGCTAGCGGGGGTCGATACGCAGTATTTT	CASSPLAGVDTQYF
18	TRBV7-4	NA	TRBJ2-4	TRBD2	TGTGCCAGCAGCTCCCCCATTCCAGGACTAGCGGCCAAAAACATTCAGTACTTC	CASSSPIPGLAAKNIQYF
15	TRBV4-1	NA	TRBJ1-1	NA	TGCGCCAGCAGCCACAACAGAAACATGAACACTGAAGCTTTCTTT	CASSHNRNMNTEAFF
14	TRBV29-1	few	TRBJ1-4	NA	TGCAGCGTTGAAGATGGGGGCCGGAACGAAAAACTGTTTTTT	CSVEDGGRNEKLFF
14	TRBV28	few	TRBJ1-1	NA	TGTGCCAGCAGTTTTGTTAGCAGGAACACTGAAGCTTTCTTT	CASSFVSRNTEAFF
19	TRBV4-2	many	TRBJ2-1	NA	TGTGCCAGCAGCCAAGACGACGGAACGACGGGGAGCTCCTACAATGAGCAGTTCTTC	CASSQDDGTTGSSYNEQFF
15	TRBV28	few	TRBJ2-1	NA	TGTGCCAGCAGTAATATCGGGGTTTCCTACAATGAGCAGTTCTTC	CASSNIGVSYNEQFF
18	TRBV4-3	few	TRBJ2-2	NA	TGCGCCAGCAGCCCGGGGGACTCACTAGGGGCGAACACCGGGGAGCTGTTTTTT	CASSPGDSLGANTGELFF
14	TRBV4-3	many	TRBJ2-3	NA	TGCGCCAGCAGCCAAGATCTCGGTACAGATACGCAGTATTTT	CASSQDLGTDTQYF
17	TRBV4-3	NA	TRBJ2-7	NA	TGCGCCAGCAGCCAAGATCGGGGCGGGGACGGAATTTACGAGCAGTACTTC	CASSQDRGGDGIYEQYF
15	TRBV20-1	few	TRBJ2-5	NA	TGCAGTGCTAGAGATCTGTCGAAAGGGGCAGGGACCCAGTACTTC	CSARDLSKGAGTQYF
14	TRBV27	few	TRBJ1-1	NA	TGTGCCAGCTCTCGACCCTCTGATAACACTGAAGCTTTCTTT	CASSRPSDNTEAFF
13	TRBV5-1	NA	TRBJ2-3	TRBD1	TGCGCCAGCAGCGTCGACAGGGGTGGTACGCAGTATTTT	CASSVDRGGTQYF
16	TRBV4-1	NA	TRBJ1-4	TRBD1	TGCGCCAGCAGCCCAGGGACAGCGACCTTTAATGAAAAACTGTTTTTT	CASSPGTATFNEKLFF
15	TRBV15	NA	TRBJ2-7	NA	TGTGCCACCAGCAGAGATCCAGGGTTTAACTACGAGCAGTACTTC	CATSRDPGFNYEQYF
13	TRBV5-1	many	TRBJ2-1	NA	TGCGCCAGCAGCATTCGAGACTACAATGAGCAGTTCTTC	CASSIRDYNEQFF
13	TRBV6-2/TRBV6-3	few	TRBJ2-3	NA	TGTGCCAGCAGGGCTAGCGAATCGGATACGCAGTATTTT	CASRASESDTQYF
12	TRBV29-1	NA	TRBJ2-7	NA	TGCAGCGTTGCGGGAAGATCCTACGAGCAGTACTTC	CSVAGRSYEQYF
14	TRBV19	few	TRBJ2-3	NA	TGTGCCAGTAGTACGATCGGACTCCCGGGTACGCAGTATTTT	CASSTIGLPGTQYF
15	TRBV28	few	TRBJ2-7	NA	TGTGCCAGCAGTTTATATACAGGACCTACCTACGAGCAGTACTTC	CASSLYTGPTYEQYF
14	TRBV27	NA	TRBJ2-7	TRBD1	TGTGCCAGCAGTGCGGCCGGGACAGGTTTCGAGCAGTACTTC	CASSAAGTGFEQYF
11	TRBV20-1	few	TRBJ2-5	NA	TGCAGTGCACAGGGACAAGAGACCCAGTACTTC	CSAQGQETQYF
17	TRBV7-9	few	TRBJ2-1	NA	TGTGCCAGCAGCTTAGGGGCGCGGTCAACCTCCTACAATGAGCAGTTCTTC	CASSLGARSTSYNEQFF
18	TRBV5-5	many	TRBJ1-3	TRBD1	TGTGCCAGCAGCAGAGCACCGGGACAGGGGCCGATCGGAAACACCATATATTTT	CASSRAPGQGPIGNTIYF
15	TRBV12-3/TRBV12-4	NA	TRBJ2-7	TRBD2	TGTGCCAGCAGTATATTAGCGGGAGGACCGAACGAGCAGTACTTC	CASSILAGGPNEQYF
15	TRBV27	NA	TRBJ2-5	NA	TGTGCCAGCAGTTTATCGCCTACACAGCAAGAGACCCAGTACTTC	CASSLSPTQQETQYF
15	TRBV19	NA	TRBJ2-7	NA	TGTGCCAGTAGTATCCGCCCCGGGGAAGGGTACGAGCAGTACTTC	CASSIRPGEGYEQYF
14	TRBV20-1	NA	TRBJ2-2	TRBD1	TGCAGTGCCACGGGACAGTCCACCACCGGGGAGCTGTTTTTT	CSATGQSTTGELFF
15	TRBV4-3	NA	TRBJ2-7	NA	TGCGCCAGCAGCCAACATGAATCCCCTTCCTACGAGCAGTACTTC	CASSQHESPSYEQYF
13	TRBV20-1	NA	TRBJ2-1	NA	TGCAGTGCTAGATCACCACAGACTAGTTCCATTTTCTTC	CSARSPQTSSIFF
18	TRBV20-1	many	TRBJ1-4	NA	TGCAGTGCTAGAGGGCGGGGATGGGGGCAAGCAACTAATGAAAAACTGTTTTTT	CSARGRGWGQATNEKLFF
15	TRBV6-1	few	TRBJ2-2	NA	TGTGCCAGCAGACCGGGACCAACGAACACCGGGGAGCTGTTTTTT	CASRPGPTNTGELFF
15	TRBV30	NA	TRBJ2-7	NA	TGTGCCTGGAGTGCGGGACTGGACAGACGTTACGAGCAGTACTTC	CAWSAGLDRRYEQYF
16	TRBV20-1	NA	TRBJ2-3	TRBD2	TGCAGTGCTGAGACAAGCGCGGGGGGGGGCACAGATACGCAGTATTTT	CSAETSAGGGTDTQYF
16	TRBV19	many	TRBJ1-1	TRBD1	TGTGCCAGTAGATGGACAGGGGAGCCTATGAACACTGAAGCTTTCTTT	CASRWTGEPMNTEAFF
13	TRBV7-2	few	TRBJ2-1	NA	TGTGCCAGCAGCGCCCGCGCTGGGAATGAGCAGTTCTTC	CASSARAGNEQFF
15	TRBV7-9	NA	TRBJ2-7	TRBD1	TGTGCCAGCAGCCCCGGGACAGGTCTATACTACGAGCAGTACTTC	CASSPGTGLYYEQYF
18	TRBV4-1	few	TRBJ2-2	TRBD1	TGCGCCAGCGCACCCCCAGGACGACAGGGGGGTAACACCGGGGAGCTGTTTTTT	CASAPPGRQGGNTGELFF
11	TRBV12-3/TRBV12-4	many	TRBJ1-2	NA	TGTGCCAGCTCTTCGGGGGATGGCTACACCTTC	CASSSGDGYTF
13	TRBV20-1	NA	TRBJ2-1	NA	TGCAGTGCACGGAGCCACCCCTACAATGAGCAGTTCTTC	CSARSHPYNEQFF
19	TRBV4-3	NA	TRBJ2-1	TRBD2	TGCGCCAGCAGCCAGGCCACACCTAGCGGGGGGGCCGGTCCGCCTGAGCAGTTCTTC	CASSQATPSGGAGPPEQFF
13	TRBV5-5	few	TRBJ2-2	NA	TGTGCCAGCCAGGGGGGCGTCACCGGGGAGCTGTTTTTT	CASQGGVTGELFF
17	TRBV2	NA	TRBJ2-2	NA	TGTGCCAGCAGTGCCCGGTGGGGACCCCTGGGGACCGGGGAGCTGTTTTTT	CASSARWGPLGTGELFF
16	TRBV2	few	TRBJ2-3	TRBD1	TGTGCCAGCAAAAGGGCCAGGGGGCGCGTAGCCGATACGCAGTATTTT	CASKRARGRVADTQYF